This T cell receptor beta chain was observed in a study of blood T cell repertoires in COVID-19. Data came from immunoSEQ multiplex PCR; TCRdb stores just in-frame clones and leaves some out. The data show hundreds of thousands of clones, approximately 89% seen once. The CDR3 is 17 residues long. The ends were cut back, 5 bases at V and 4 bases at J, with 24 bases in the middle. CDR1 and CDR2 from the germline V gene are SGHTA and FQGNSA. This clone was recorded once. This TCR came from a man aged 18 to 35 with COVID-19, enrolled during active disease. The chain uses TRBV7-2 and TRBJ2-7, with D tentatively TRBD2 (6 bases). The sample was peripheral blood. The CDR3 loop reads CASSAGPPTSESYEQYF. For the CDR3, the DNA is TGTGCCAGCAGCGCGGGGCCTCCTACCTCAGAAAGTTACGAGCAGTACTTC.